This TCR beta chain is drawn from a study of cytomegalovirus exposure and HLA in healthy donors. To note about this clone: Its cognate antigen is unknown.

Unmatched junction bases numbered 9, after V lost 6 bases and J lost 5 bases. CDR1 and CDR2 from the germline V gene are SGHRS and YFSETQ. The CDR3 contains 14 residues. PCR used 60 Vbeta primers and 13 Jbeta primers. Clones were sequenced by immunoSEQ multiplex PCR, and TCRdb holds only the in-frame ones, with some missing. The table lists 150,000 to 200,000 clones, about 80% of them singletons. Whole-study results and caveats: In a later analysis, CMV-associated beta chains were mostly HLA-associated, it appeared.

The source is a woman aged 25 to 39 in good health and CMV-seronegative. Sequenced sample: PBMCs. This chain connects TRBV5-1 to TRBJ2-5; 8 bases are a match to TRBD1. Here the CDR3 reads CASTTQGASETQYF. CDR3 bases: TGCGCCAGCACAACTCAGGGGGCATCGGAGACCCAGTACTTC.